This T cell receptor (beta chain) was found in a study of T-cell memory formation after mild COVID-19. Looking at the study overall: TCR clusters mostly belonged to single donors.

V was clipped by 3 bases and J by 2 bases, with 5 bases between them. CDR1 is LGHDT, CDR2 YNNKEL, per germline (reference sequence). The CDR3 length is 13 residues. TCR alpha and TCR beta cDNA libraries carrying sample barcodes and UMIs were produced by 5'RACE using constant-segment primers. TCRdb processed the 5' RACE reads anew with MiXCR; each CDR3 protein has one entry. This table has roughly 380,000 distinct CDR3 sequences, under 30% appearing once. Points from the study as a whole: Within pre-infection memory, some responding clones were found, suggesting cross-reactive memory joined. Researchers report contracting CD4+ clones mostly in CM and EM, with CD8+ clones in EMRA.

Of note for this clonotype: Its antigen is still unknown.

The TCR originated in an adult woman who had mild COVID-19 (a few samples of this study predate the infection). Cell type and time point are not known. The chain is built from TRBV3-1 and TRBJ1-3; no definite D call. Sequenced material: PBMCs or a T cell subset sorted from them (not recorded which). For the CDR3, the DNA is TGTGCCAGCAGCCAGAGTGCTGGAAACACCATATATTTT. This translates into CASSQSAGNTIYF.